This TCR beta chain was captured in a study of OX40 agonist ivuxolimab in advanced cancers. The table came from immunoSEQ multiplex PCR; TCRdb's copy has only in-frame clones and leaves some out. In the table there are tens of thousands of clones, 90% of which are singletons. Anyone with autoimmune disease history or systemic immunosuppression was excluded. V shed 10 bases and J 1 base; nucleotides not matched to a gene: 12. CDR3 length: 15 amino acids. Germline loops: CDR1 ENHRY, CDR2 SYGVKD. The chain carries TRBV10-3 and TRBJ2-7, with 8 bases lining up with TRBD2. This clonotype was obtained from an adult with an advanced solid tumor such as melanoma, head and neck, liver or kidney cancer. The sample consisted of CD4+ or CD8+ T cells sorted from blood, taken in a trial of the OX40 agonist ivuxolimab. The CDR3 here is CATQRGGLESYEQYF. The CDR3 region has the DNA TGTGCCACCCAACGGGGGGGACTAGAATCCTACGAGCAGTACTTC.